This passage covers 26 T cell receptor beta chains from one sample sequenced in a study of ipilimumab plus nivolumab after autologous stem cell transplantation listed by TCRdb under 2021. The protocol used for the library was the immunoSEQ multiplex PCR assay. TCRdb mirrors the immuneACCESS table, restricted to in-frame sequences. Some clones are absent from its copies; in checked studies, under half trace to an unresolved V gene, and the reason for the others is unknown. The sample table holds about 12,000 clones, of which around 63% were seen once. The ten largest clones add up to roughly 31% of the sample. Sequences were derived from PBMCs, sampled in a trial of ipilimumab plus nivolumab as post-transplant consolidation. Receptors originate from a male donor with diffuse large B-cell lymphoma.

This clone was detected only once. J is TRBJ2-2 and V is TRBV12-5; maybe TRBD2 (6 bases). The V end was cut by 4 bases, the J end by 0 bases, with 12 bases between. Germline V gene sequence: CDR1 LGHNT, CDR2 FRNRAP. The CDR3 loop spans 16 amino acids. The CDR3 is CASGSPGGTNTGELFF. CDR3 DNA sequence: TGTGCTAGTGGTTCTCCCGGGGGAACGAACACCGGGGAGCTGTTTTTT.

This chain links TRBV11-2 with TRBJ1-2, with 11 bases matching TRBD1. There are 15 residues in the CDR3. The V gene's germline CDR1 is SGHAT and CDR2 FQNNGV. Trimming removed 3 bases from V and 7 bases from J; junction bases left unmatched: 7. The chain's CDR3 is CASSLNQGQGGGYTF. In nucleotides, the CDR3 is TGTGCCAGCAGCTTGAATCAGGGACAGGGGGGTGGCTACACCTTC.

The chain couples TRBV27 to TRBJ1-6, with unresolved D. This CDR3 is built from 13 residues. The germline V gene has CDR1 MNHEY and CDR2 SMNVEV (reference sequence). Trimming left V 0 bases short and J 14 bases short, with 11 bases between. The CDR3 DNA reads as TGTGCCAGCAGTTTATCGTTTGTTCAGGCCCTCCACTTT. This encodes CASSLSFVQALHF.

The J gene is TRBJ1-1, the V gene TRBV15; no clear D. The CDR3 length is 15 residues. Germline CDR1 reads LNHNV; CDR2 reads YYDKDF (reference sequence). V lost 1 base, J lost 1 base, and 10 bases lay in between. The DNA of the CDR3 is TGTGCCACCAGCAGAGTTCTAGCCCCGAACACTGAAGCTTTCTTT. This codes for CATSRVLAPNTEAFF.

The rearrangement joins TRBV4-3 to TRBJ1-2; D perhaps matches TRBD1 (6 bases). Trimming cost V 0 bases and J 2 bases, with 7 bases left between them. Germline V gene lookup returns CDR1 LGHNA and CDR2 YSLEER. The CDR3 loop spans 14 amino acids. The CDR3 loop is CASSQDQGNYGYTF. CDR3 nucleotides: TGCGCCAGCAGCCAAGACCAGGGGAACTATGGCTACACCTTC.

This chain connects TRBV5-4 to TRBJ2-7; 9 bases line up with TRBD1. Germline CDR1 is SGHNT and CDR2 is YYREEE (reference sequence). The CDR3 sequence is 14 residues long. Germline trimming cut 2 bases from V and 5 bases from J; bases unmatched to any gene: 5. The CDR3: CASSLRGTGNEQYF. CDR3 sequence (DNA): TGTGCCAGCAGCTTAAGGGGGACAGGGAACGAGCAGTACTTC.

The V gene is TRBV5-5, the J gene TRBJ2-5, with D possibly matching TRBD1 (5 bases). This CDR3 spans 14 amino acids. Germline assignment: CDR1 SGHKS and CDR2 YYEKEE (reference sequence). Trimming removed 2 bases at V and 2 bases at J, with 10 bases between. CDR3: CASSFSRVQETQYF. The DNA of the CDR3 is TGTGCCAGCAGCTTTAGCAGGGTACAAGAGACCCAGTACTTC.

This clone was detected only once. The CDR3 loop reads CASSQVEGGNQPQHF. The CDR3 DNA reads TGCGCCAGCAGCCAAGTGGAGGGAGGCAATCAGCCCCAGCATTTT. J is TRBJ1-5 and V is TRBV4-1; D unclear. In germline, CDR1 is MGHRA, CDR2 YSYEKL. CDR3 length: 15 residues. V was clipped by 1 base and J by 2 bases, with 9 bases between them.

This sequence joins TRBV4-1 and TRBJ2-3; perhaps TRBD1 as D (6 bases). The CDR3 covers 16 residues. V shed 0 bases and J shed 1 base, with 11 bases lying between them. Germline V CDR1 and CDR2: MGHRA, YSYEKL. In DNA form, the CDR3 reads TGCGCCAGCAGCCAAGACAGGGGTCTCCGCACAGATACGCAGTATTTT. Translated, it gives CASSQDRGLRTDTQYF.

The chain is built from TRBV7-9 and TRBJ1-2; TRBD1 matches 9 bases. The CDR3 length is 14 residues. The V gene end was trimmed by 5 bases and the J gene end by 4 bases; junction bases not matched to a gene: 5. The V gene's germline CDR1 is SEHNR and CDR2 FQNEAQ (reference sequence). In DNA form, the CDR3 reads TGTGCCAGCAGCCCGGGACAGGGTGGCTATGGCTACACCTTC. Translation: CASSPGQGGYGYTF.

The chain joins TRBV7-6 to TRBJ2-3, with 14 bases aligning to TRBD2. Germline CDR1 reads SGHVS; CDR2 reads FNYEAQ. The V gene end was trimmed by 2 bases and the J gene end by 0 bases; junction bases not matched to a gene: 7. The CDR3 spans 19 residues. The CDR3: CASSLSGTSGGPSTDTQYF. The CDR3 DNA reads as TGTGCCAGCAGCTTATCCGGGACTAGCGGGGGCCCTAGCACAGATACGCAGTATTTT.

This chain connects TRBV19 to TRBJ2-2; tentative D call: TRBD2 (7 bases). CDR1 and CDR2 from the germline V gene are LNHDA and SQIVND (reference sequence). CDR3 length: 14 residues. Trimming took 7 bases from V and 3 from J, leaving 12 bases between them. CDR3 sequence: CASTRGADTGELFF. CDR3 coding DNA: TGTGCCAGTACCCGGGGGGCGGACACCGGGGAGCTGTTTTTT.

V and J are TRBV7-6 and TRBJ2-5, with TRBD1 identical over 11 bases. Germline V gene sequence: CDR1 SGHVS, CDR2 FNYEAQ. V trimming: 5 bases; J trimming: 5 bases; junction bases outside the gene matches: 10. CDR3 size: 16 residues. This CDR3 reads CASSARTGGLGETQYF. The CDR3 DNA reads as TGTGCCAGCAGCGCCAGGACAGGGGGCTTGGGGGAGACCCAGTACTTC.

The gene calls are TRBV6-5 and TRBJ2-7; tentative D call: TRBD1 (5 bases). CDR3 size: 12 residues. With 8 bases removed from V and 0 bases from J, the gap between germline ends came to 8 bases. In germline, CDR1 is MNHEY, CDR2 SVGAGI. CDR3 nucleotides: TGTGCCAGCTCGACAGTCTCCTACGAGCAGTACTTC. Protein: CASSTVSYEQYF.

J is TRBJ2-5 and V is TRBV5-6; 7 bases align to TRBD1. The germline gives CDR1 SGHDT, CDR2 YYEEEE. J was trimmed by 5 bases and V by 2 bases; bases with no gene match: 9. This CDR3 spans 15 amino acids. The CDR3 nucleotides are TGTGCCAGCAGCTTCAAAACAGGGGCGGCGGAGACCCAGTACTTC. Residues: CASSFKTGAAETQYF.

This chain uses TRBV18 with TRBJ1-3; 7 positions match TRBD1. Germline V lookup: CDR1 KGHSH, CDR2 LQKENI. Trimming took 4 bases from V and 1 from J; bases not matched to a gene: 7. This CDR3 spans 16 amino acids. CDR3: CASSQVQGPSGNTIYF. In nucleotides, the CDR3 is TGTGCCAGCTCACAAGTACAGGGGCCATCTGGAAACACCATATATTTT.

This chain links TRBV5-1 with TRBJ1-1, with D maybe TRBD1 (6 bases). Germline V lookup: CDR1 SGHRS, CDR2 YFSETQ. The CDR3 totals 14 residues. Trimming took off 1 base at V and 2 bases at J, with 9 bases between the two ends. The CDR3 nucleotides are TGCGCCAGCAGCTTGAGGGGGGGAAACACTGAAGCTTTCTTT. It codes for CASSLRGGNTEAFF.

The V gene is TRBV5-4, the J gene TRBJ1-1; D uncertain. Germline V gives CDR1 SGHNT, CDR2 YYREEE (reference sequence). This CDR3 is 13 amino acids long. V lost 0 bases to trimming and J lost 7 bases, with 10 bases between them. The CDR3 loop reads CASSLADPGEAFF. In DNA form, the CDR3 reads TGTGCCAGCAGCTTGGCGGATCCGGGTGAAGCTTTCTTT.

This chain joins TRBV25-1 and TRBJ2-1; D is unclear. V lost 2 bases to trimming and J lost 12 bases, with 17 bases between them. Germline loops: CDR1 MGHDK, CDR2 SYGVNS. This CDR3 comprises 14 residues. The CDR3 loop is CASSEPPQGLGQFF. Written as DNA, the CDR3 is TGTGCCAGCAGTGAACCGCCCCAAGGGCTGGGGCAGTTCTTC.

V usage is TRBV6-5 and J usage is TRBJ1-2, with 9 bases fitting TRBD1. CDR3 size: 14 residues. The germline CDR1 and CDR2 sequences are MNHEY and SVGAGI. V was pared by 1 base and J by 3 bases, with 0 bases of the junction left unmatched. This CDR3 is CASSYWDRDYGYTF. In nucleotides, the CDR3 is TGTGCCAGCAGTTACTGGGACAGGGACTATGGCTACACCTTC.

This clone has only a few counts. This sequence joins TRBV7-8 and TRBJ2-3; 10 nucleotides agree with TRBD2. Germline CDR1 and CDR2: SGHVS and FQNEAQ. V shed 7 bases and J 4 bases; nucleotides not matched to a gene: 11. The CDR3 spans 16 residues. The CDR3 spells CASTIGTSVLADTQYF. CDR3 DNA sequence: TGTGCCAGCACCATAGGGACTAGCGTATTAGCAGATACGCAGTATTTT.

This chain connects TRBV5-1 to TRBJ1-1; possible D gene TRBD1, 5 bases. CDR3 length: 14 amino acids. Trimming pared 1 base from V and 4 bases from J, leaving 11 bases between. The germline V gene encodes CDR1 SGHRS and CDR2 YFSETQ. The CDR3 loop is CASSLFRGSTEAFF. The CDR3 DNA reads TGCGCCAGCAGCTTGTTTAGGGGAAGCACTGAAGCTTTCTTT.

The chain joins TRBV5-4 to TRBJ1-4; D not certain. The V end lost 0 bases, the J end lost 3 bases, and 12 bases lay between the germline ends. Germline V lookup: CDR1 SGHNT, CDR2 YYREEE (reference sequence). The CDR3 runs 16 residues. Written as DNA, the CDR3 is TGTGCCAGCAGCTTGGTTACGGGTTTTGCTAATGAAAAACTGTTTTTT. As protein: CASSLVTGFANEKLFF.

This clone appeared once. The chain employs TRBV4-3 and TRBJ2-7; no reliable D call. The CDR3 totals 16 residues. Per germline, CDR1 LGHNA and CDR2 YSLEER. Trimming shortened V by 0 bases and J by 0 bases, and 12 bases separated the two germline ends. In DNA form, the CDR3 reads TGCGCCAGCAGCCAAGATAGTTCACCGAGCTCCTACGAGCAGTACTTC. Its translation is CASSQDSSPSSYEQYF.

The V gene is TRBV5-6, the J gene TRBJ2-5, with 13 bases identical to TRBD2. Losses at the gene ends were 1 base for V and 5 bases for J; bases not matched to a gene: 8. CDR1 is SGHDT, CDR2 YYEEEE, per germline. This CDR3 is built from 17 residues. The CDR3 spells CASSLPRTSGSTETQYF. CDR3 DNA: TGTGCCAGCAGCTTGCCCCGGACTAGCGGGAGTACGGAGACCCAGTACTTC.

V and J are TRBV9 and TRBJ2-5; D is unresolved. TRBJ2-7 matches the DNA end more closely, so the J call is doubtful. CDR3 length equals 12 residues. CDR1 SGDLS and CDR2 YYNGEE come from the germline V gene. The CDR3 protein is CASSRRPYEQYF. The CDR3 DNA reads as TGTGCCAGCAGCCGACGCCCCTACGAGCAGTACTTC.